These 2 T cell receptor beta chains share one sample of origin, sequenced in a study of blood T cell repertoires in COVID-19. The table came from immunoSEQ multiplex PCR; TCRdb's copy has only in-frame clones and leaves some out. The repertoire consists of 300,000 to 350,000 clones, with around 90% occurring once and the leading ten covering about 9.8%. The sample taken for sequencing was PBMCs or T cells enriched from blood (not recorded which). The source of these receptors is a woman younger than 35 who had recovered from COVID-19.

This clone was seen a few times. V is TRBV10-3 and J is TRBJ1-5; D remains ambiguous. V was cut by 8 bases and J by 3 bases, with 8 bases left in between. The germline gives CDR1 ENHRY, CDR2 SYGVKD. The CDR3 covers 12 residues. CDR3 in amino acids: CAIAAHNQPQHF. In DNA, the CDR3 is TGTGCCATCGCGGCCCACAATCAGCCCCAGCATTTT.

Only one count was recorded for this clone. The CDR3 DNA follows: TGTGCCAGCAGCCCGCCGGACAGGGAGAACACTGAAGCTTTCTTT. Protein sequence: CASSPPDRENTEAFF. The V and J genes are TRBV7-9 and TRBJ1-1, with 8 positions matching TRBD1. Germline loops: CDR1 SEHNR, CDR2 FQNEAQ (reference sequence). The V gene end was trimmed by 5 bases and the J gene end by 1 base; junction bases not matched to a gene: 6. The CDR3 is made up of 15 amino acids.